This T cell receptor (beta chain) was identified during a study of vaccination and CD4 T cells after COVID-19. Turning to the study itself: Median draw time for post-COVID samples was under 120 days post-diagnosis (range 35 to 161).

Sample treatment: roughly 10-day PBMC culture with coronavirus spike peptide pools or control peptides (ViraFEST assay). For ViraFEST, peptide pools expanded antigen-specific T cells, after which the TCRs were sequenced. The J segment lost 7 bases and the V segment lost 0 bases, leaving 2 bases of the junction unmatched. This CDR3 is built from 15 residues. Germline V gene sequence: CDR1 LGHNA, CDR2 YSLEER. Points on this clonotype: Its specificity is not known.

The Oncomine TCR Beta short-read assay was what sequenced the DNA obtained from cultured CD4+ T cells. TCRdb redid the calling of the PCR reads with MiXCR, one entry per CDR3 protein. This table holds 9,000 to 13,000 distinct CDR3 sequences, roughly half found once. The TCR sequence derives from a human donor who had recovered from COVID-19. The specimen was CD4+ T cells from blood, cultured in vitro. The V and J genes are TRBV4-3 and TRBJ1-6, with 8 nucleotides matching TRBD1. The CDR3 loop is CASSQEAGGNSPLHF. CDR3 bases: TGCGCCAGCAGCCAAGAGGCAGGGGGCAATTCACCCCTCCACTTT.